The clone carrying this T cell receptor beta chain was detected only a few times. This entry is derived from a study of blood T cell repertoires in COVID-19. Study-wide context: Specimens from acute and convalescent COVID-19 originated in the United States, Italy and Spain. The cDNA or gDNA used as material had been derived from T cells, B-cell-depleted T cells, or PBMCs.

Original data processing: Nucleated cell counts were estimated from reference gene primer amplification. Clones were read by immunoSEQ multiplex PCR, and TCRdb kept only the in-frame ones, dropping some. V and J calls and clone size come straight from that table; D and trimming were deduced from the DNA. The sample yields about 140,000 clones, 77% seen once. This clonotype originated in a woman in her fifties or sixties with active or convalescent COVID-19. Sequenced input: peripheral blood.

DNA of the CDR3: TGTGCCAGTAGTGACAATGGCCTGGGGGCCAATGAGCAGTTCTTC. Protein: CASSDNGLGANEQFF. V usage is TRBV19 and J usage is TRBJ2-1; tentatively, D is TRBD1 (6 bases). This CDR3 has 15 amino acids. Between the trimmed V and J ends, which lost 5 bases and 6 bases, there was a span of 17 bases. Germline CDR1 and CDR2: LNHDA and SQIVND (reference sequence).